This passage covers 27 T cell receptor beta chains from one sample sequenced in a study of blood T cell repertoires in COVID-19. Repertoires were generated with immunoSEQ multiplex PCR, while TCRdb's copy carries only in-frame clones and drops some. The table lists 110,000 or so clones, 86% of them singletons. Sequenced input: peripheral blood. Receptors were obtained from a man between 70 and 80 years old who had recovered from COVID-19.

The chain couples TRBV2 to TRBJ1-6, with 8 bases that match TRBD1. The CDR3 sequence is 15 residues long. Losses at the gene ends were 4 bases for V and 10 bases for J; bases not matched to a gene: 9. Germline lookup yields CDR1 SNHLY and CDR2 FYNNEI. The CDR3 DNA is TGTGCCAGCAGTGTATCACAGGGGGGTAAATCACCCCTCCACTTT. It specifies CASSVSQGGKSPLHF.

The genes are TRBV29-1 and TRBJ1-1; 7 bases map to TRBD1. Germline V gene data show CDR1 as SQVTM and CDR2 as ANQGSEA. This CDR3 has 14 residues. V trimming: 4 bases; J trimming: 2 bases; junction bases outside the gene matches: 7. Here the CDR3 reads CSVVYDRVNTEAFF. CDR3 in DNA: TGCAGCGTTGTGTATGACAGGGTCAACACTGAAGCTTTCTTT.

The gene calls are TRBV5-1 and TRBJ1-1; 9 bases agree with TRBD1. Trimming took 4 bases from V and 4 from J; bases not matched to a gene: 8. Germline CDR1 is SGHRS and CDR2 is YFSETQ. The CDR3 totals 15 residues. CDR3 DNA sequence: TGCGCCAGCAGCCTCTCTCCGACAGGGGGCACTGAAGCTTTCTTT. Translated: CASSLSPTGGTEAFF.

This chain connects TRBV19 to TRBJ2-1, with 10 positions matching TRBD2. V gave up 0 bases and J gave up 3 bases; unmatched junction bases: 2. CDR3 size: 16 residues. CDR1 and CDR2 (germline): LNHDA, SQIVND (reference sequence). The CDR3 reads CASSIEASGGYNEQFF. CDR3 nucleotide sequence: TGTGCCAGTAGTATAGAGGCTAGCGGGGGCTACAATGAGCAGTTCTTC.

The chain carries TRBV27 and TRBJ1-2; 8 bases are a match to TRBD1. V was clipped by 1 base and J by 8 bases; unmatched bases: 9. Germline-derived CDR1 and CDR2 are MNHEY and SMNVEV (reference sequence). The CDR3 is 15 amino acids. CDR3 DNA: TGTGCCAGCAGTTTATTTCAGGGGGCTTTCTACGGCTACACCTTC. It encodes CASSLFQGAFYGYTF.

The V gene is TRBV5-4, the J gene TRBJ2-4; 7 bases map to TRBD2. V lost 4 bases, J lost 9 bases, and 10 bases stayed unmatched. The CDR3 totals 14 residues. The germline CDR1 and CDR2 sequences are SGHNT and YYREEE (reference sequence). The CDR3, as DNA: TGTGCCAGCAGCAGCGGGGAGCGACTGGGCATTCAGTACTTC. The encoded protein is CASSSGERLGIQYF. Combining the CDR3 with reference TRBV5-4 and TRBJ2-4 gives the whole variable domain ETGVTQSPTHLIKTRGQQVTLRCSSQSGHNTVSWYQQALGQGPQFIFQYYREEENGRGNFPPRFSGLQFPNYSSELNVNALELDDSALYLCASSSGERLGIQYFGAGTRLSVL.

The chain links TRBV5-4 to TRBJ2-1, with 12 bases matching TRBD2. Looked up from germline, CDR1 is SGHNT and CDR2 is YYREEE (reference sequence). J gave up 6 bases and V 4 bases, and 8 bases lay outside the gene matches. This CDR3 spans 16 amino acids. The CDR3 is CASSRPSGGAPNEQFF. For the CDR3, the DNA is TGTGCCAGCAGCCGGCCTAGCGGGGGGGCCCCCAATGAGCAGTTCTTC.

This sequence joins TRBV12-5 and TRBJ1-3; D is perhaps TRBD1 (6 bases). There are 16 residues in the CDR3. Per the germline V gene, CDR1 is LGHNT and CDR2 is FRNRAP. Trimming shortened V by 5 bases and J by 3 bases, and 17 bases separated the two germline ends. The CDR3 DNA is TGTGCTAGTGGTGTTAATACAGGGCCGGATGGAAACACCATATATTTT. It encodes CASGVNTGPDGNTIYF.

This chain uses TRBV27 with TRBJ2-7; 9 bases map to TRBD1. This CDR3 is built from 16 residues. The germline CDR1 and CDR2 sequences are MNHEY and SMNVEV (reference sequence). V gave up 3 bases and J gave up 5 bases; unmatched junction bases: 11. In DNA form, the CDR3 reads TGTGCCAGCAGTTTGGGGCCCGGGACAGGGTTCAACGAGCAGTACTTC. It yields the protein CASSLGPGTGFNEQYF.

The chain recombines TRBV18 with TRBJ2-7; the match to TRBD2 covers 11 bases. Trimming cost V 3 bases and J 5 bases; bases outside gene matches: 6. CDR1 is KGHSH, CDR2 LQKENI, per germline. This CDR3 region has 15 residues. CDR3 sequence: CASSPLAGGPDEQYF. CDR3 sequence (DNA): TGTGCCAGCTCACCCTTAGCGGGAGGGCCCGACGAGCAGTACTTC.

The gene calls are TRBV6-6 and TRBJ1-1; D unclear. CDR3 length equals 13 residues. CDR1 MNHNY and CDR2 SVGAGI come from the germline V gene (reference sequence). Trimming shortened V by 2 bases and J by 3 bases, and 7 bases separated the two germline ends. CDR3 region: CASSYPRYTEAFF. Written as DNA, the CDR3 is TGTGCCAGCAGTTACCCGAGGTACACTGAAGCTTTCTTT.

The chain combines TRBV2 with TRBJ2-7; 7 nucleotides line up with TRBD2. V lost 6 bases, J lost 0 bases, and 8 bases stayed unmatched. Germline V lookup: CDR1 SNHLY, CDR2 FYNNEI. The CDR3 consists of 15 residues. CDR3 residues: CASRASGVASYEQYF. The CDR3 coding sequence is TGTGCCAGCAGGGCCAGCGGGGTCGCCTCCTACGAGCAGTACTTC.

The DNA of the CDR3 is TGTGCCAGCAGCCTAGGACAGGGGGAGAGTGAGACCCAGTACTTC. It is translated as CASSLGQGESETQYF. V is TRBV5-8 and J is TRBJ2-5, with 10 bases aligning to TRBD1. This CDR3 spans 15 amino acids. V was pared by 4 bases and J by 5 bases, with 8 bases of the junction left unmatched. Germline lookup yields CDR1 SGHTS and CDR2 YDEGEE.

The V call is TRBV6-5, the J call TRBJ1-1, with D possibly TRBD1 on 6 matching bases. The length of the CDR3 is 14 residues. V lost 6 bases and J 1 base, leaving 12 bases between the germline ends. The germline V gene has CDR1 MNHEY and CDR2 SVGAGI. CDR3 DNA: TGTGCCAGCAGACCCGGACAGAGGAACACTGAAGCTTTCTTT. Its protein is CASRPGQRNTEAFF.

The chain combines TRBV5-1 with TRBJ2-1; 13 nucleotides align to TRBD2. The V gene end was trimmed by 4 bases and the J gene end by 3 bases; junction bases not matched to a gene: 10. The CDR3 covers 18 residues. The germline gives CDR1 SGHRS, CDR2 YFSETQ. CDR3 region: CASSNRWTSGSLYNEQFF. The CDR3 DNA is TGCGCCAGCAGCAATCGCTGGACTAGCGGGAGCCTCTACAATGAGCAGTTCTTC.

This clone has a count of ten or more. The rearrangement links TRBV19 to TRBJ2-7; the match to TRBD2 covers 8 bases. The CDR3 is 17 residues long. The trim removed 1 base at V and 2 bases at J, leaving 10 bases unmatched. Germline V gene lookup returns CDR1 LNHDA and CDR2 SQIVND (reference sequence). Here the CDR3 DNA reads TGTGCCAGTAGTATAGGGGTTCCAGGACTAGCCCCCTACGAGCAGTACTTC. Translated: CASSIGVPGLAPYEQYF.

The chain has TRBV10-3 and TRBJ2-7; TRBD1 matches at 10 bases. The CDR3 consists of 13 residues. V was clipped by 6 bases and J by 6 bases; unmatched bases: 5. Per germline, CDR1 ENHRY and CDR2 SYGVKD. The CDR3, as DNA: TGTGCCATCAGCTCCGGGACAGGGGTCGAGCAGTACTTC. It encodes CAISSGTGVEQYF.

This chain joins TRBV6-2 or TRBV6-3 and TRBJ2-3; 9 positions match TRBD2. The CDR3 is made up of 14 amino acids. CDR1 is MNHEY, CDR2 SVGEGT, per germline. The junction had 0 bases not matched to a gene; V was cut back by 0 bases and J by 5 bases. The CDR3 sequence: CASSYSRGGDTQYF. The CDR3 DNA is TGTGCCAGCAGTTACTCGCGGGGGGGAGATACGCAGTATTTT.

This clone was counted between two and nine times. J is TRBJ1-2 and V is TRBV14, with 7 bases fitting TRBD1. This CDR3 spans 14 amino acids. Germline assignment: CDR1 SGHDN and CDR2 FVKESK. Trimming took 0 bases from V and 8 from J; bases not matched to a gene: 6. CDR3 nucleotide sequence: TGTGCCAGCAGCCAAGATGTAGGGGGCTTCGGCTACACCTTC. This gives the protein CASSQDVGGFGYTF.

This clone was detected once. The chain joins TRBV5-1 to TRBJ2-1, with D uncertain. Germline lookup yields CDR1 SGHRS and CDR2 YFSETQ. CDR3 length: 13 residues. The V gene lost 0 bases and the J gene lost 3 bases, with 4 bases spanning the gap. CDR3 in amino acids: CASSLAVYNEQFF. CDR3 coding DNA: TGCGCCAGCAGCTTGGCCGTCTACAATGAGCAGTTCTTC. The variable domain in full, with the rest retrieved from reference TRBV5-1 and TRBJ2-1, is KAGVTQTPRYLIKTRGQQVTLSCSPISGHRSVSWYQQTPGQGLQFLFEYFSETQRNKGNFPGRFSGRQFSNSRSEMNVSTLELGDSALYLCASSLAVYNEQFFGPGTRLTVL.

This clone was seen just once. DNA of the CDR3: TGTGCCAGCAGCGTATCGGCCGGGGAGCTGTTTTTT. It translates to CASSVSAGELFF. This chain connects TRBV9 to TRBJ2-2; no clear D gene. The V and J ends lost 1 base and 6 bases respectively, with 4 bases between them. The CDR3 has 12 amino acids. Per the germline V gene, CDR1 is SGDLS and CDR2 is YYNGEE.

Only one count was recorded for this clone. DNA for the CDR3: TGTGCCAGCAGCTCCAAGGGACAGGGCACTGAAGCTTTCTTT. This translates into CASSSKGQGTEAFF. V and J are TRBV7-3 and TRBJ1-1; 9 bases line up with TRBD1. The V gene end was trimmed by 4 bases and the J gene end by 4 bases; junction bases not matched to a gene: 4. The CDR3 is made up of 14 amino acids. Germline CDR1 and CDR2: SGHTA and FQGTGA.

Here the CDR3 reads CAWRPYTGGGYGYTF. CDR3 coding DNA: TGTGCCTGGAGACCCTACACAGGGGGCGGCTATGGCTACACCTTC. The rearrangement links TRBV30 to TRBJ1-2, with TRBD1 matching over 9 bases. The J segment lost 4 bases and the V segment lost 3 bases, leaving 9 bases of the junction unmatched. The germline gives CDR1 GTSNPN, CDR2 SVGIG (reference sequence). The CDR3 contains 15 residues.

The chain carries TRBV18 and TRBJ1-6; D unclear. The germline V gene encodes CDR1 KGHSH and CDR2 LQKENI. Deletions cut 3 bases from V and 8 bases from J, with 11 bases between. The CDR3 consists of 14 residues. CDR3 region: CASSPGGKDSPLHF. The CDR3 nucleotides are TGTGCCAGCTCACCGGGAGGAAAGGATTCACCCCTCCACTTT.

In its sample, this clone was seen a few times. This chain joins TRBV5-6 and TRBJ2-5; 8 positions match TRBD2. CDR1 SGHDT and CDR2 YYEEEE come from the germline V gene. Unmatched junction bases numbered 2, after V lost 3 bases and J lost 1 base. The CDR3 contains 14 residues. CDR3 bases: TGTGCCAGCAGCTATAGCGGGGTCCAAGAGACCCAGTACTTC. Translating gives CASSYSGVQETQYF.

This clone was found once. This chain connects TRBV5-6 to TRBJ1-1; D not certain. The CDR3 extends over 13 amino acids. CDR1 SGHDT and CDR2 YYEEEE come from the germline V gene. The V end was cut by 1 base, the J end by 9 bases, with 13 bases between. CDR3 in DNA: TGTGCCAGCAGCTTGAATAGAGGCCCCCAAGCTTTCTTT. Translated: CASSLNRGPQAFF.

This clone occurred a few times. The V call is TRBV6-5, the J call TRBJ2-4; D is ambiguous. The germline V gene has CDR1 MNHEY and CDR2 SVGAGI. The CDR3 length is 16 residues. Trimming removed 2 bases from V and 0 bases from J, with 11 bases in between. CDR3: CASSYHQDLAKNIQYF. CDR3 DNA: TGTGCCAGCAGTTACCACCAGGATCTAGCCAAAAACATTCAGTACTTC.